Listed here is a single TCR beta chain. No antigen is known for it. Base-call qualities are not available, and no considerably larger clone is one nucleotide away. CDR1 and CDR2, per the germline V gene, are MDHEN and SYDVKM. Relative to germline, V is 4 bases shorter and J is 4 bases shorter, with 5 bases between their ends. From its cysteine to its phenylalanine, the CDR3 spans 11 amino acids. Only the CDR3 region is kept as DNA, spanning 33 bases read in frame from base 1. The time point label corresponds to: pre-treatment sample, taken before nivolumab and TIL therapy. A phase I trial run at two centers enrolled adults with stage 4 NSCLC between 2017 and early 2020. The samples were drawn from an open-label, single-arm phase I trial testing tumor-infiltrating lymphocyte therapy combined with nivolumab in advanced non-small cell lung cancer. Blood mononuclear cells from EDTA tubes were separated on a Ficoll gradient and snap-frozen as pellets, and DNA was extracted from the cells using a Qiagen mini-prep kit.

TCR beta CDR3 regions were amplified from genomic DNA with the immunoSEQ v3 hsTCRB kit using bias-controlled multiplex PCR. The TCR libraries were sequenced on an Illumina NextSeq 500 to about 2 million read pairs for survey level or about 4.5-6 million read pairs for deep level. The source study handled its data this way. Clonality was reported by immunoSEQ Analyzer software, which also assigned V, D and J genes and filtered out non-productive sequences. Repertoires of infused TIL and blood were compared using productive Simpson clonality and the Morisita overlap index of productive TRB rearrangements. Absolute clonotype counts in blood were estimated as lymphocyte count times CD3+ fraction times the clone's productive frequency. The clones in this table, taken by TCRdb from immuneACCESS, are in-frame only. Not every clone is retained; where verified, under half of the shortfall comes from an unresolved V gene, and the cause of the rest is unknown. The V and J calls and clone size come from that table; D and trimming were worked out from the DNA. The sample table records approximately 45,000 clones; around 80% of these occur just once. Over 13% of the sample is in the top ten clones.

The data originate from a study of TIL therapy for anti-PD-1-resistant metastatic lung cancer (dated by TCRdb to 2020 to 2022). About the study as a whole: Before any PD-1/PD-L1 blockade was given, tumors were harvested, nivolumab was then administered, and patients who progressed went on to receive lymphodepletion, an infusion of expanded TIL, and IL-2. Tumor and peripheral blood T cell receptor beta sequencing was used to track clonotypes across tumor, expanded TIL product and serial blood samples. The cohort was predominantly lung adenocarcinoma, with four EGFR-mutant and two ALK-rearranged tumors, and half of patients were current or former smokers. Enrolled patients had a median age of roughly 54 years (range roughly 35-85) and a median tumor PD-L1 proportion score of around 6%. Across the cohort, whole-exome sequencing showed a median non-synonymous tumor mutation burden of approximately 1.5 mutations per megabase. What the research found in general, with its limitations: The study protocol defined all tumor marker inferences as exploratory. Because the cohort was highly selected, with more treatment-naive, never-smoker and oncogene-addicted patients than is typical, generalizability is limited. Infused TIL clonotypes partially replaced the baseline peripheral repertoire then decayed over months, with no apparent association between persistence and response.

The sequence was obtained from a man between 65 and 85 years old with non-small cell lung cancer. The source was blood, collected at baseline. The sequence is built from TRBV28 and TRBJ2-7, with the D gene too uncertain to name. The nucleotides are TGTGCCAGCAGTTATGTATACGAGCAGTACTTC. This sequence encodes CASSYVYEQYF.